The 24 T cell receptor beta chains in this list originate from one sample, sequenced in a study of blood T cell repertoires in COVID-19. The data were produced by immunoSEQ multiplex PCR, yet TCRdb's version contains in-frame clones alone and is incomplete. The table shows approximately 470,000 clones, with about 90% occurring only once. The specimen sequenced was PBMCs or T cells enriched from blood (not recorded which). These receptors were obtained from a woman under 30 who had recovered from COVID-19.

This clone was counted a single time. The chain has TRBV19 and TRBJ1-1; D not resolved. Germline V gives CDR1 LNHDA, CDR2 SQIVND (reference sequence). CDR3 length: 13 residues. The CDR3 DNA is TGTGCTTCTAGAGGAACGGAGAACACTGAAGCTTTCTTT. This sequence encodes CASRGTENTEAFF.

V gene TRBV28 combines with J gene TRBJ1-2; 8 bases align to TRBD1. There are 18 residues in the CDR3. CDR1 is MDHEN, CDR2 SYDVKM, per germline. V shed 6 bases and J 3 bases; nucleotides not matched to a gene: 18. CDR3 protein: CASRAQGAHSPKDYGYTF. The CDR3 bases are TGTGCCAGCAGAGCTCAGGGGGCGCATTCTCCTAAGGACTATGGCTACACCTTC.

The gene calls are TRBV27 and TRBJ2-7, with TRBD1 as a possible D gene (6 bases). The CDR3 is made up of 15 amino acids. Per the germline V gene, CDR1 is MNHEY and CDR2 is SMNVEV (reference sequence). V gave up 4 bases and J gave up 2 bases, with 15 bases separating them. In DNA form, the CDR3 reads TGTGCCAGCAGTTCCCCCTCCGGGGACACCTACGAGCAGTACTTC. Its translation: CASSSPSGDTYEQYF.

The J gene is TRBJ2-7, the V gene TRBV30; D might be TRBD1 (5 bases). The CDR3 is 13 amino acids. CDR1 is GTSNPN, CDR2 SVGIG, per germline (reference sequence). V lost 0 bases to trimming and J lost 2 bases, with 8 bases between them. The CDR3 region is CAWSVQGTYEQYF. The CDR3 nucleotides read TGTGCCTGGAGTGTGCAGGGCACCTACGAGCAGTACTTC.

In DNA form, the CDR3 reads TGCAGCGTTGAAAACGAGGGAACTAGCACAGATACGCAGTATTTT. Translating it yields CSVENEGTSTDTQYF. The rearrangement uses TRBV29-1 and TRBJ2-3, with D possibly matching TRBD2 (5 bases). Per germline, CDR1 SQVTM and CDR2 ANQGSEA. V lost 2 bases, J lost 0 bases, and 12 bases lay in between. The CDR3 covers 15 residues.

The chain carries TRBV5-5 and TRBJ2-7; the D is unclear. This CDR3 contains 15 residues. V lost 4 bases and J 4 bases, leaving 18 bases between the germline ends. Germline-derived CDR1 and CDR2 are SGHKS and YYEKEE (reference sequence). The chain's CDR3 is CASSLDFSPTYEQYF. As DNA, the CDR3 is TGTGCCAGCAGCCTCGACTTCTCACCTACTTACGAGCAGTACTTC.

This chain joins TRBV11-2 and TRBJ2-5; TRBD1 matches 7 bases. The V gene end was trimmed by 1 base and the J gene end by 2 bases; junction bases not matched to a gene: 4. Germline V lookup: CDR1 SGHAT, CDR2 FQNNGV. The CDR3 length is 15 residues. This CDR3 is CASSLGVRGQETQYF. The CDR3 DNA reads as TGTGCCAGCAGCTTAGGGGTCAGGGGGCAAGAGACCCAGTACTTC.

The rearrangement joins TRBV6-5 to TRBJ1-2; D possibly corresponds to TRBD1 (6 bases). The CDR3 consists of 13 residues. Germline CDR1 reads MNHEY; CDR2 reads SVGAGI. The V gene lost 6 bases and the J gene lost 0 bases, with 8 bases spanning the gap. The CDR3 region is CASSNRANYGYTF. CDR3 nucleotide sequence: TGTGCCAGCAGCAACAGGGCTAACTATGGCTACACCTTC.

This chain links TRBV24-1 with TRBJ1-5, with TRBD1 matching over 9 bases. The V gene's germline CDR1 is KGHDR and CDR2 SFDVKD. This CDR3 contains 16 residues. Germline trimming cut 4 bases from V and 0 bases from J; bases unmatched to any gene: 3. The chain's CDR3 is CATSDKDRGSNQPQHF. As DNA, the CDR3 is TGTGCCACCAGTGACAAGGACAGGGGTAGCAATCAGCCCCAGCATTTT.

The rearrangement links TRBV12-5 to TRBJ1-1, with D hard to call. Per germline, CDR1 LGHNT and CDR2 FRNRAP. The V gene lost 8 bases and the J gene lost 11 bases, with 12 bases spanning the gap. There are 10 residues in the CDR3. CDR3 amino acids: CASIPPGAFF. The CDR3 DNA sequence: TGTGCTAGTATTCCTCCGGGGGCTTTCTTT.

The chain uses TRBV30 and TRBJ1-1; possibly TRBD1 for D (5 bases). The ends were cut back, 4 bases at V and 8 bases at J, with 14 bases in the middle. Germline CDR1 GTSNPN, CDR2 SVGIG (reference sequence). CDR3 length: 12 amino acids. The DNA for the CDR3 is TGTGCCTGGACCCCTCGGGGGTCCGAAGCTTTCTTT. It codes for CAWTPRGSEAFF. Looking up the rest from reference TRBV30 and TRBJ1-1 gives the full variable domain: SQTIHQWPATLVQPVGSPLSLECTVEGTSNPNLYWYRQAAGRGLQLLFYSVGIGQISSEVPQNLSASRPQDRQFILSSKKLLLSDSGFYLCAWTPRGSEAFFGQGTRLTVV.

The rearrangement links TRBV19 to TRBJ1-1, with a tentative D call TRBD1 (6 bases). Trimming took off 5 bases at V and 1 base at J, with 20 bases between the two ends. The CDR3 is 17 amino acids. Germline loops: CDR1 LNHDA, CDR2 SQIVND (reference sequence). The CDR3 coding sequence is TGTGCCAGTAGTCCCAAGGGACATAGGGGTAAGAACACTGAAGCTTTCTTT. It specifies CASSPKGHRGKNTEAFF.

The chain carries TRBV10-1 and TRBJ2-5; 7 positions agree with TRBD2. J lost 3 bases, V lost 3 bases, and 4 bases had no gene match. There are 14 residues in the CDR3. The germline V gene has CDR1 WNHNN and CDR2 SYGVQD (reference sequence). The CDR3 region is CASSDPGLEETQYF. CDR3 nucleotide sequence: TGCGCCAGCAGTGACCCTGGACTAGAAGAGACCCAGTACTTC.

The chain joins TRBV12-3 or TRBV12-4 to TRBJ2-2; no definite D call. The V end lost 7 bases, the J end lost 3 bases, and 9 bases lay between the germline ends. This CDR3 comprises 13 residues. The CDR3, as DNA: TGTGCCAGCAATATCGTCGACACCGGGGAGCTGTTTTTT. Its protein product is CASNIVDTGELFF.

The chain joins TRBV30 to TRBJ1-1; no firm D call. Germline values: CDR1 GTSNPN, CDR2 SVGIG (reference sequence). The CDR3 spans 13 residues. V lost 6 bases and J lost 0, with 11 bases in between. The CDR3 loop reads CACVGLMNTEAFF. The CDR3 DNA reads as TGTGCCTGCGTAGGACTGATGAACACTGAAGCTTTCTTT.

The rearrangement uses TRBV2 and TRBJ1-2; D gene ambiguous. V was trimmed by 4 bases and J by 0 bases, leaving 12 bases between them. Germline V gene data show CDR1 as SNHLY and CDR2 as FYNNEI. This CDR3 spans 15 amino acids. CDR3 sequence (DNA): TGTGCCAGCAGTGCCCACTTAACAGCTAACTATGGCTACACCTTC. Protein: CASSAHLTANYGYTF.

In its sample, this clone was seen a few times. The chain has TRBV5-1 and TRBJ2-3; D might be TRBD2 (5 bases). Trimming removed 1 base at V and 2 bases at J, with 17 bases between. CDR3 length: 17 amino acids. CDR1 SGHRS and CDR2 YFSETQ come from the germline V gene. The DNA of the CDR3 is TGCGCCAGCAGCTTGAAAGTAGCGCTGACTACCACAGATACGCAGTATTTT. Amino acid sequence: CASSLKVALTTTDTQYF.

The rearrangement uses TRBV28 and TRBJ1-5, with D hard to call. Germline CDR1 MDHEN, CDR2 SYDVKM. V was trimmed by 6 bases and J by 5 bases, leaving 8 bases between them. The CDR3 contains 12 residues. The CDR3, as DNA: TGTGCCAGCAGGCGTTATGATCAGCCCCAGCATTTT. Its protein product is CASRRYDQPQHF.

The gene calls are TRBV5-1 and TRBJ1-4, with TRBD1 as a possible D gene (6 bases). Trimming removed 4 bases from V and 5 bases from J, with 15 bases in between. The CDR3 length is 15 residues. In germline, CDR1 is SGHRS, CDR2 YFSETQ. CDR3: CASSLLTGQNEKLFF. The CDR3 DNA reads TGCGCCAGCAGCCTATTGACAGGACAGAATGAAAAACTGTTTTTT.

The chain has TRBV6-5 and TRBJ1-2; 10 positions match TRBD1. CDR1 and CDR2 from the germline V gene are MNHEY and SVGAGI. V dropped 5 bases and J dropped 7; count of bases not matched to a gene: 7. CDR3 length: 14 residues. The DNA of the CDR3 is TGTGCCAGCAGTCTCGACAGGGGGCAAGGTGGCTACACCTTC. Its translation: CASSLDRGQGGYTF.

A note on this clone: Other DNA sequences from this sample encode an identical CDR3 as well. V usage is TRBV29-1 and J usage is TRBJ2-5; D is possibly TRBD2 (6 bases). The CDR3 spans 12 residues. Between the trimmed V and J ends, which lost 0 bases and 5 bases, there was a span of 7 bases. Germline V lookup: CDR1 SQVTM, CDR2 ANQGSEA. In DNA form, the CDR3 reads TGCAGCGTTGAAGAGGGGAGGGAGACCCAGTACTTC. The encoded protein is CSVEEGRETQYF.

As DNA, the CDR3 is TGTGCCAGCAGGGCGACAGGGTACACTGAAGCTTTCTTT. Translating it yields CASRATGYTEAFF. V and J are TRBV6-5 and TRBJ1-1; TRBD1 agrees at 7 bases. Germline assignment: CDR1 MNHEY and CDR2 SVGAGI. The trim removed 6 bases at V and 3 bases at J, leaving 4 bases unmatched. CDR3 length: 13 residues.

V and J are TRBV3-1 (or the pseudogene TRBV3-2) and TRBJ2-5; tentative D call: TRBD1 (6 bases). V was pared by 5 bases and J by 7 bases, with 17 bases between. CDR1 and CDR2 (germline): LGHDT, YNNKEL (reference sequence). This CDR3 has 14 amino acids. The CDR3: CASSLGQGSGTQYF. CDR3 sequence (DNA): TGTGCCAGCAGCTTAGGCCAGGGGTCTGGGACCCAGTACTTC.

The chain carries TRBV6-5 and TRBJ2-1, with 10 positions matching TRBD2. Germline V lookup: CDR1 MNHEY, CDR2 SVGAGI. V trimming: 6 bases; J trimming: 4 bases; junction bases outside the gene matches: 6. The CDR3 is made up of 15 amino acids. DNA of the CDR3: TGTGCCAGCAGCCCCACTAGCGGGGATTACAATGAGCAGTTCTTC. Translated, it gives CASSPTSGDYNEQFF.